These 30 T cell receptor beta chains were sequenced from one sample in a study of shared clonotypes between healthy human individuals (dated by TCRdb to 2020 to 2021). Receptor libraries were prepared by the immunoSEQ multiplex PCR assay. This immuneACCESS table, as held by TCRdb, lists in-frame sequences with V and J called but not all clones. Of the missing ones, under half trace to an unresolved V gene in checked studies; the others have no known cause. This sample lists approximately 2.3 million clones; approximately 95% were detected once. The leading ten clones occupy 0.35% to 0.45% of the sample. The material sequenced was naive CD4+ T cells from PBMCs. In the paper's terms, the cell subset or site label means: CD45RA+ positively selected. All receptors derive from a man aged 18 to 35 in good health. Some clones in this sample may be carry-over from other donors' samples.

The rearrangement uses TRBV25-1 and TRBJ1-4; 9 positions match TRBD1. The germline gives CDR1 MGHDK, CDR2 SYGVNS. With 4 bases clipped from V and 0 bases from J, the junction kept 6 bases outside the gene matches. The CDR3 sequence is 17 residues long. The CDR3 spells CASSGGQGTTTNEKLFF. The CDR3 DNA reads TGTGCCAGCAGTGGTGGACAGGGGACGACAACTAATGAAAAACTGTTTTTT.

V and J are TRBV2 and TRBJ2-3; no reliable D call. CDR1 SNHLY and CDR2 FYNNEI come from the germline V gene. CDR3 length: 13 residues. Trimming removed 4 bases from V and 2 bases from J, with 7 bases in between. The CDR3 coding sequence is TGTGCCAGCAGTGGCAGTCACACAGATACGCAGTATTTT. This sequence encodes CASSGSHTDTQYF.

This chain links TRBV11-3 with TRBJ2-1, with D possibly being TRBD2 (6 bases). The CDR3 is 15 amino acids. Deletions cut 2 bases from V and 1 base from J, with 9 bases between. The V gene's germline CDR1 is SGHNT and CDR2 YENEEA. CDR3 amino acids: CASSLLRGSYNEQFF. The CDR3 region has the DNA TGTGCCAGCAGCTTACTCCGGGGGTCCTACAATGAGCAGTTCTTC. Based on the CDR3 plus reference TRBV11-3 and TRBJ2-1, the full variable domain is EAGVVQSPRYKIIEKKQPVAFWCNPISGHNTLYWYLQNLGQGPELLIRYENEEAVDDSQLPKDRFSAERLKGVDSTLKIQPAELGDSAVYLCASSLLRGSYNEQFFGPGTRLTVL.

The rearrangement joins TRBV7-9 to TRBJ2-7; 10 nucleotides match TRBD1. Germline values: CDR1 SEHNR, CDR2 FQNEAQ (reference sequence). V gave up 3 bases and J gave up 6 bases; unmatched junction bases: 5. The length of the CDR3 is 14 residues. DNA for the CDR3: TGTGCCAGCAGCTTGGGGACAGGGGAGAGCGAGCAGTACTTC. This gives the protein CASSLGTGESEQYF.

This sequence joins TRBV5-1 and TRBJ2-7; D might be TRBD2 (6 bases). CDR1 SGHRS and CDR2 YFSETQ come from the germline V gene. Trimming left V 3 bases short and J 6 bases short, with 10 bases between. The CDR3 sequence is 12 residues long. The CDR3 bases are TGCGCCAGCAGCTCCCAGGGACTCGAGCAGTACTTC. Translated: CASSSQGLEQYF. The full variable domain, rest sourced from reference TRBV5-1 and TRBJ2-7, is KAGVTQTPRYLIKTRGQQVTLSCSPISGHRSVSWYQQTPGQGLQFLFEYFSETQRNKGNFPGRFSGRQFSNSRSEMNVSTLELGDSALYLCASSSQGLEQYFGPGTRLTVT.

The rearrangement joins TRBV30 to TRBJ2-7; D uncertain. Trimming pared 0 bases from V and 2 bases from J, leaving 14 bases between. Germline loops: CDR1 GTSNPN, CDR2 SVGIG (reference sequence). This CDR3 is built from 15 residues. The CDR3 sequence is CAWSVGRSVPYEQYF. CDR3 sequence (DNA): TGTGCCTGGAGTGTCGGCAGGTCGGTTCCCTACGAGCAGTACTTC. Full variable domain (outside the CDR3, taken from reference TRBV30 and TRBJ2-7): SQTIHQWPATLVQPVGSPLSLECTVEGTSNPNLYWYRQAAGRGLQLLFYSVGIGQISSEVPQNLSASRPQDRQFILSSKKLLLSDSGFYLCAWSVGRSVPYEQYFGPGTRLTVT.

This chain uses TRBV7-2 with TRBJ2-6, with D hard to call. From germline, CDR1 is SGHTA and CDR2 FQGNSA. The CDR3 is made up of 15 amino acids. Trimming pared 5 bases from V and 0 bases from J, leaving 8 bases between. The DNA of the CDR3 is TGTGCCAGCAGCCCCTACACCTCTGGGGCCAACGTCCTGACTTTC. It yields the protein CASSPYTSGANVLTF.

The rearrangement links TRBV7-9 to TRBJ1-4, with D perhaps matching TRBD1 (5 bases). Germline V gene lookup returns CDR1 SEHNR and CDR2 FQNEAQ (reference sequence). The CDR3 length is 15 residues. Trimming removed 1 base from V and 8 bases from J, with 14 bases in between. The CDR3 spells CASSLVTQVEEKLFF. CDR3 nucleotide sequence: TGTGCCAGCAGCTTAGTCACACAGGTAGAAGAAAAACTGTTTTTT.

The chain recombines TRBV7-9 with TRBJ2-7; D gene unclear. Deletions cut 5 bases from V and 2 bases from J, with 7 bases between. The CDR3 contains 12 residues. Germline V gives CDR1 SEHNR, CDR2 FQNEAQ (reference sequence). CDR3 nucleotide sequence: TGTGCCAGCAGCCACACCCCCTACGAGCAGTACTTC. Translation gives CASSHTPYEQYF.

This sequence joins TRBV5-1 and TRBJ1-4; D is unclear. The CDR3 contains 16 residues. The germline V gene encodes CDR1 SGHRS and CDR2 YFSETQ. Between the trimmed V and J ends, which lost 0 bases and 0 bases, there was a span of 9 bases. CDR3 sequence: CASSLVSGATNEKLFF. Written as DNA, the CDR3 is TGCGCCAGCAGCTTGGTTTCGGGTGCAACTAATGAAAAACTGTTTTTT.

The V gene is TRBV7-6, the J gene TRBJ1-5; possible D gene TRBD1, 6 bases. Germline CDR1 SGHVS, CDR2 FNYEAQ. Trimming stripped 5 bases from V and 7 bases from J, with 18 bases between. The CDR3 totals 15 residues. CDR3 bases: TGTGCCAGCAGCCCCGCCCCGGGGGGCTGGCAGCCCCAGCATTTT. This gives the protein CASSPAPGGWQPQHF. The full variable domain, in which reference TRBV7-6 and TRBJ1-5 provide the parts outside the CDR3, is GAGVSQSPRYKVTKRGQDVALRCDPISGHVSLYWYRQALGQGPEFLTYFNYEAQQDKSGLPNDRFSAERPEGSISTLTIQRTEQRDSAMYRCASSPAPGGWQPQHFGDGTRLSIL.

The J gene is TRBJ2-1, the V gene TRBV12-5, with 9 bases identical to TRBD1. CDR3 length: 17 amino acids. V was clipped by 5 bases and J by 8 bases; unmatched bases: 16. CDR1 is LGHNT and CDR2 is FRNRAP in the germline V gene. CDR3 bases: TGTGCTAGTGGTCCGACAATCCCGGGACAGGGTTGGGATGAGCAGTTCTTC. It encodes CASGPTIPGQGWDEQFF.

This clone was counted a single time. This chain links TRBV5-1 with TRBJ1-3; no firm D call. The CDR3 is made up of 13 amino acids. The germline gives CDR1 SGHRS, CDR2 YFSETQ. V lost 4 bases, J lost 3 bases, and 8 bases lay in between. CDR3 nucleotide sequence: TGCGCCAGCAGCCCGGGGAATGGAAACACCATATATTTT. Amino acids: CASSPGNGNTIYF. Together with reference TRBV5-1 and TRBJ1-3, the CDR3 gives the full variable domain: KAGVTQTPRYLIKTRGQQVTLSCSPISGHRSVSWYQQTPGQGLQFLFEYFSETQRNKGNFPGRFSGRQFSNSRSEMNVSTLELGDSALYLCASSPGNGNTIYFGEGSWLTVV.

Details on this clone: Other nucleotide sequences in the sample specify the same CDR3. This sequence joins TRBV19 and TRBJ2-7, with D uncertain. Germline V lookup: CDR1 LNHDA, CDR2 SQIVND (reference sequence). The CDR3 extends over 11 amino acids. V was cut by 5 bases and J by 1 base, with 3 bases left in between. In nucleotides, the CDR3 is TGTGCCAGTAGTGCATCCTACGAGCAGTACTTC. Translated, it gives CASSASYEQYF.

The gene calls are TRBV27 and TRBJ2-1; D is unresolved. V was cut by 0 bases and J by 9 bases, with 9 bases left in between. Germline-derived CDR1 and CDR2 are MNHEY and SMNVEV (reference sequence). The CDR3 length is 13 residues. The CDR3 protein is CASSLSGIGEQFF. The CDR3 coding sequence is TGTGCCAGCAGTTTATCTGGTATCGGTGAGCAGTTCTTC.

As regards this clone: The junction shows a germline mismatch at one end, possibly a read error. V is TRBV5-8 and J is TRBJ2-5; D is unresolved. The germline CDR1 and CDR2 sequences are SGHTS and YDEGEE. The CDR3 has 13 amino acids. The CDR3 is CASSFGLQEAQYF. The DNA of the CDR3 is TGTGCCAGCAGCTTTGGGCTACAAGAGGCCCAGTACTTC.

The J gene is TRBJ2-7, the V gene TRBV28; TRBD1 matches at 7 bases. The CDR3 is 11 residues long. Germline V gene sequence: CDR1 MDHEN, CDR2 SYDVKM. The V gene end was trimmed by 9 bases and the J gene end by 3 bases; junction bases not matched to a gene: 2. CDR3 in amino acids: CASGTVYEQYF. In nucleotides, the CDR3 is TGTGCCAGTGGGACAGTCTACGAGCAGTACTTC. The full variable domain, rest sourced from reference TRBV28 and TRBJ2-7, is DVKVTQSSRYLVKRTGEKVFLECVQDMDHENMFWYRQDPGLGLRLIYFSYDVKMKEKGDIPEGYSVSREKKERFSLILESASTNQTSMYLCASGTVYEQYFGPGTRLTVT.

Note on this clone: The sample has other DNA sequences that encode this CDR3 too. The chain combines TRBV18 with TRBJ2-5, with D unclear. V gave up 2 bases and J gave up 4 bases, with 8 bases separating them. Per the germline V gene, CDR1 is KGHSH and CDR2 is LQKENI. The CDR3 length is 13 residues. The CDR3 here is CASSPGDGETQYF. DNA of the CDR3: TGTGCCAGCTCACCAGGGGATGGAGAGACCCAGTACTTC.

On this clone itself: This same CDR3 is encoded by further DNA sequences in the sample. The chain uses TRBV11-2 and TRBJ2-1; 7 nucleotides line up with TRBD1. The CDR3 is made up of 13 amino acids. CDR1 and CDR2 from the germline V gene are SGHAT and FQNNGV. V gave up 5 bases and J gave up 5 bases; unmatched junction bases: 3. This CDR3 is CASSRGLNNEQFF. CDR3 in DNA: TGTGCCAGCAGCAGGGGGCTCAACAATGAGCAGTTCTTC.

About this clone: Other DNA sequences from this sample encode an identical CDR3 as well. CDR3 DNA: TGTGCCAGCTCGCCCGGGACAGGGAGCACTGAAGCTTTCTTT. Translation: CASSPGTGSTEAFF. The chain recombines TRBV18 with TRBJ1-1; TRBD1 matches at 9 bases. V lost 6 bases, J lost 4 bases, and 6 bases stayed unmatched. Germline V gene lookup returns CDR1 KGHSH and CDR2 LQKENI. CDR3 length: 14 amino acids.

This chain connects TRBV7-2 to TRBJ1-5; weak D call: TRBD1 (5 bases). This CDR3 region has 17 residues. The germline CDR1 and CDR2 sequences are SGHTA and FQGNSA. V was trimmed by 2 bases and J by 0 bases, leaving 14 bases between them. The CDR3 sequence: CASSLSGRFYSNQPQHF. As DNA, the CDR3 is TGTGCCAGCAGCTTATCAGGGAGATTTTATAGCAATCAGCCCCAGCATTTT.

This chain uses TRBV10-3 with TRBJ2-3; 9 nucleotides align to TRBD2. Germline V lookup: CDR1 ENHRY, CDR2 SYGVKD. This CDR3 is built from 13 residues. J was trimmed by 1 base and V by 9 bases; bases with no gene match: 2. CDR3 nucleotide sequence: TGTGCCATACGGACTAGCGGCACAGATACGCAGTATTTT. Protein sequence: CAIRTSGTDTQYF.

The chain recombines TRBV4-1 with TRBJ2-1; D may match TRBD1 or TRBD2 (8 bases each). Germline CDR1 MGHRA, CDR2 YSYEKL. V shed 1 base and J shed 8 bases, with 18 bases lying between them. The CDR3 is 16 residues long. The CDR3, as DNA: TGCGCCAGCAGCCAAGGGACAGGGACTAGGGTCTATGAGCAGTTCTTC. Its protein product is CASSQGTGTRVYEQFF.

CDR3 in DNA: TGTGCTATAATGGGAGGCCGCGGTGAGACCCAGTACTTC. Encoded protein: CAIMGGRGETQYF. The chain is built from TRBV6-1 and TRBJ2-5, with D tentatively TRBD2 (6 bases). From germline, CDR1 is MNHNS and CDR2 SASEGT. The CDR3 runs to 13 residues.

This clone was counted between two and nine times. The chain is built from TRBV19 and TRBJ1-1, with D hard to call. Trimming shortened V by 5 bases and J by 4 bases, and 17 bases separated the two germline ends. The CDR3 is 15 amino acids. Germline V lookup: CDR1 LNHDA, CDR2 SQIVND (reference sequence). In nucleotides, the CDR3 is TGTGCCAGTAGTCCCCTAGGGCTTTCAGGCACTGAAGCTTTCTTT. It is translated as CASSPLGLSGTEAFF.

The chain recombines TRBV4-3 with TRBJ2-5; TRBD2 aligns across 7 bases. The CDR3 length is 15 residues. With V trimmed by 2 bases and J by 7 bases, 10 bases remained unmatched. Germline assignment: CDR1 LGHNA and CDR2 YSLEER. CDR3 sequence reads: CASSQSSGGTRTQYF. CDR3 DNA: TGCGCCAGCAGCCAATCCTCGGGGGGAACACGGACCCAGTACTTC.

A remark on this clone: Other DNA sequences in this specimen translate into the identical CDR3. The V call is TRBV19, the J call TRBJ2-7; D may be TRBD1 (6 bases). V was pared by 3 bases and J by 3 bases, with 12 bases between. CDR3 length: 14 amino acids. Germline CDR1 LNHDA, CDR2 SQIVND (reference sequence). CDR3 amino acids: CASSIAPGDYEQYF. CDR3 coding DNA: TGTGCCAGTAGTATCGCCCCAGGGGACTACGAGCAGTACTTC. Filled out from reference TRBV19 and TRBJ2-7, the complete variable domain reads DGGITQSPKYLFRKEGQNVTLSCEQNLNHDAMYWYRQDPGQGLRLIYYSQIVNDFQKGDIAEGYSVSREKKESFPLTVTSAQKNPTAFYLCASSIAPGDYEQYFGPGTRLTVT.

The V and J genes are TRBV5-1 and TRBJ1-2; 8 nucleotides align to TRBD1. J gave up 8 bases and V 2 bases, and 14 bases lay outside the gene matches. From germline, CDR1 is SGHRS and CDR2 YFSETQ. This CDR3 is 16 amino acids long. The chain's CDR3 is CASSFMDRAVSKGYTF. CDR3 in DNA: TGCGCCAGCAGCTTCATGGACAGGGCTGTGTCTAAGGGCTACACCTTC.

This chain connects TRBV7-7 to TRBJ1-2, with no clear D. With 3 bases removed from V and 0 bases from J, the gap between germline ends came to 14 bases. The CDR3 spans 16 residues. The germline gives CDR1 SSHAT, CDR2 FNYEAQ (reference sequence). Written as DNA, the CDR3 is TGTGCCAGCAGCTTCGGTGGCAGGAGTCCTAACTATGGCTACACCTTC. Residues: CASSFGGRSPNYGYTF.

The CDR3 DNA sequence: TGCGCCAGCAGCCTTCCTTCCGGGACAGGAGAGACCCAGTACTTC. Protein sequence: CASSLPSGTGETQYF. V and J are TRBV5-1 and TRBJ2-5, with TRBD1 matching over 8 bases. J was trimmed by 4 bases and V by 4 bases; bases with no gene match: 9. The CDR3 sequence is 15 residues long. Germline V lookup: CDR1 SGHRS, CDR2 YFSETQ.